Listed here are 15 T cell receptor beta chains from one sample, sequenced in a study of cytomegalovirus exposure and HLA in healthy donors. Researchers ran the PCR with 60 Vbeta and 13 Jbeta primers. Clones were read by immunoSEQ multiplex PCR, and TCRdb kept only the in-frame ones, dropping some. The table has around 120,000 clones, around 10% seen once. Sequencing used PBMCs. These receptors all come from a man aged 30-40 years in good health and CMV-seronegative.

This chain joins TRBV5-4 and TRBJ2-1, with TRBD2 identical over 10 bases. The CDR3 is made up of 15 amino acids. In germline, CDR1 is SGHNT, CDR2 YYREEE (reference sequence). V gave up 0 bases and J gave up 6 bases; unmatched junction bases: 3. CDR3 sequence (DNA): TGTGCCAGCAGCTTGGCTAGCGGGGGCACCAATGAGCAGTTCTTC. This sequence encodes CASSLASGGTNEQFF. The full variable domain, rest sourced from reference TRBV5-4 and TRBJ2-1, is ETGVTQSPTHLIKTRGQQVTLRCSSQSGHNTVSWYQQALGQGPQFIFQYYREEENGRGNFPPRFSGLQFPNYSSELNVNALELDDSALYLCASSLASGGTNEQFFGPGTRLTVL.

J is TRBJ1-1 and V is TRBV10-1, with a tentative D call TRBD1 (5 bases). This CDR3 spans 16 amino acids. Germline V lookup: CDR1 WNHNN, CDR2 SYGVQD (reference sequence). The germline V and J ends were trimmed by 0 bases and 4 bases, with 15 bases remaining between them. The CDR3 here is CASSESRGKYGTEAFF. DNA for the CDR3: TGCGCCAGCAGTGAGTCACGGGGGAAGTATGGCACTGAAGCTTTCTTT.

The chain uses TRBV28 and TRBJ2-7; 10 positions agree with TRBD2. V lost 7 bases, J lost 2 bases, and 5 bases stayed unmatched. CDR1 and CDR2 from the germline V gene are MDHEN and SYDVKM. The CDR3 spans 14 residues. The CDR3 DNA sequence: TGTGCCAGCACCGGGACTAGCGTTACCTACGAGCAGTACTTC. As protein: CASTGTSVTYEQYF.

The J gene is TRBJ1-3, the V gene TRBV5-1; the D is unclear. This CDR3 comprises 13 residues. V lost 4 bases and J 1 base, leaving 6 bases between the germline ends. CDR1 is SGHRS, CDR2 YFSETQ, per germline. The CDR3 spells CASSDSSGNTIYF. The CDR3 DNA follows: TGCGCCAGCAGCGACTCATCTGGAAACACCATATATTTT.

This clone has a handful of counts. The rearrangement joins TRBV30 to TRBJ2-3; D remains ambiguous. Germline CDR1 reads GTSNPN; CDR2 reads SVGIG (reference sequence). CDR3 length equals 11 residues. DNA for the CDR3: TGTGCGCGAGGTGGCACAGATACGCAGTATTTT. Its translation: CARGGTDTQYF.

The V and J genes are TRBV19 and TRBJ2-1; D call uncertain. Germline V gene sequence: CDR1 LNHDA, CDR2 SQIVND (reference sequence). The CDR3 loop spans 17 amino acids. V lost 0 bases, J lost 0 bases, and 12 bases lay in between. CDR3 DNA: TGTGCCAGTAGTATAGACGGCACACGGAGCTCCTACAATGAGCAGTTCTTC. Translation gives CASSIDGTRSSYNEQFF.

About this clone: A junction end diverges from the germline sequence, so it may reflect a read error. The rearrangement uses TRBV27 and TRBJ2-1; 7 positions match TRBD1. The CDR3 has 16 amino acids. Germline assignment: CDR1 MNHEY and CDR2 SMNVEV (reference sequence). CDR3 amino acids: CASSLGQVVSYNEQFF. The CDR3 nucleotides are TGCGCCAGCAGTTTAGGACAGGTTGTTTCCTACAATGAGCAGTTCTTC.

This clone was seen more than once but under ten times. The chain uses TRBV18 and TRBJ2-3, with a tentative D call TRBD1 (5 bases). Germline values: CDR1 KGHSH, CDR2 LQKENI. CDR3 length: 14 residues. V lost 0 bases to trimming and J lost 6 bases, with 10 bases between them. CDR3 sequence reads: CASSPPTRVDTQYF. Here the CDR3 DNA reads TGTGCCAGCTCACCACCCACCAGGGTTGATACGCAGTATTTT.

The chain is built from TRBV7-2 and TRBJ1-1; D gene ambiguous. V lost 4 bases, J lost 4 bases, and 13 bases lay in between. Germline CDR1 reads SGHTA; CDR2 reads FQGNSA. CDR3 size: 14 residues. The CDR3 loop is CASSSQRGVTEAFF. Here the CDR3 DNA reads TGTGCCAGCAGCTCCCAACGGGGTGTCACTGAAGCTTTCTTT.

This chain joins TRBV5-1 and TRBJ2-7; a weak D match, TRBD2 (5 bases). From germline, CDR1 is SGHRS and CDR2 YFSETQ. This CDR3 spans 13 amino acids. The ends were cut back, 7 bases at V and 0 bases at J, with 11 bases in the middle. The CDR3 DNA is TGCGCCAGCTCGGAGGCTAGCTCCTACGAGCAGTACTTC. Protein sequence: CASSEASSYEQYF.

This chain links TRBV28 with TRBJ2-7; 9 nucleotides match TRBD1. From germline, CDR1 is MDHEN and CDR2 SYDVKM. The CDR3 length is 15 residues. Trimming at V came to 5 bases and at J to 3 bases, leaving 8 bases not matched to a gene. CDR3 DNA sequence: TGTGCCAGCAGTACTTGGGGGACAGGGAACTACGAGCAGTACTTC. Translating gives CASSTWGTGNYEQYF.

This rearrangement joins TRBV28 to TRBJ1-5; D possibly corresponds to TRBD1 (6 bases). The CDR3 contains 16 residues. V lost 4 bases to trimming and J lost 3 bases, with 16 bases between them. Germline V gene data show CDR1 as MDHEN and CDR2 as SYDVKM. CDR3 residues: CASSSTTGTTNQPQHF. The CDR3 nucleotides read TGTGCCAGCAGTTCAACGACAGGAACAACCAATCAGCCCCAGCATTTT.

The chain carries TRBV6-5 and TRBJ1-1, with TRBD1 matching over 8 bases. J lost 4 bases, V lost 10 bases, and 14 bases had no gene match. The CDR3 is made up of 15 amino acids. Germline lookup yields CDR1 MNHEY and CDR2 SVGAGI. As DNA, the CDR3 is TGTGCCACCAGAGGACAGGGTGGTTTGAGCACTGAAGCTTTCTTT. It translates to CATRGQGGLSTEAFF.

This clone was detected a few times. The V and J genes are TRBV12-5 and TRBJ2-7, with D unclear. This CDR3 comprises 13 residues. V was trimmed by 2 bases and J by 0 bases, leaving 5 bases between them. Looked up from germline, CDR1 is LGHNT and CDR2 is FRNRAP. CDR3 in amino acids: CASGLRDSYEQYF. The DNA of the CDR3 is TGTGCTAGTGGTTTGCGCGACTCCTACGAGCAGTACTTC.

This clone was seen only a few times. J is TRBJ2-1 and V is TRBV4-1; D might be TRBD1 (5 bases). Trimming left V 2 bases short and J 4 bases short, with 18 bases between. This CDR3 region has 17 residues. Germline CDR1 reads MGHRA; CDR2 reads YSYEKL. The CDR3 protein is CASSQTNMGLGYNEQFF. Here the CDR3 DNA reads TGCGCCAGCAGCCAAACGAATATGGGGCTGGGGTACAATGAGCAGTTCTTC.